These T cell receptor beta chains were read from a single sample in a study of cytomegalovirus exposure and HLA in healthy donors. TCRdb's table, derived via immunoSEQ multiplex PCR, lists solely in-frame clones and lacks some. This sample has about 180,000 clones, with around 77% found just once. Input material: PBMCs. The receptors shown here come from a man aged 60-69 years in good health and CMV-seronegative. Each CDR3 is given with its conserved first and last residue. A D gene is named only where the DNA matches it firmly. A row's size may be missing; if present it is once, few, many or a size class.

CDR3 length,D gene,V gene,J gene,clone size,CDR3 protein,CDR3 DNA
15,TRBD1,TRBV19,TRBJ1-1,NA,CASSISGQGGTEAFF,TGTGCCAGTAGTATAAGTGGGCAGGGGGGCACTGAAGCTTTCTTT
15,TRBD1,TRBV6-5,TRBJ1-1,NA,CASRATGGGGTEAFF,TGTGCCAGCAGAGCGACAGGGGGCGGAGGAACTGAAGCTTTCTTT
14,NA,TRBV27,TRBJ2-7,NA,CASSPGTRGLEQYF,TGTGCCAGCAGTCCCGGGACTAGGGGGCTCGAGCAGTACTTC
15,TRBD2,TRBV6-1,TRBJ2-3,NA,CASSGLSGTTDTQYF,TGTGCCAGCAGTGGCTTAAGCGGGACCACAGATACGCAGTATTTT
15,NA,TRBV27,TRBJ1-5,NA,CASSTGTGSNQPQNF,TGTGCCAGCAGTACAGGGACGGGTAGCAATCAGCCCCAGAATTTT
17,NA,TRBV7-6,TRBJ1-5,NA,CASSAQAGQNPDQPQHF,TGTGCCAGCAGCGCGCAGGCAGGCCAAAATCCCGATCAGCCCCAGCATTTT
16,NA,TRBV19,TRBJ1-1,NA,CASSPRGGGGRSEAFF,TGTGCCAGTAGTCCCCGAGGGGGAGGGGGTAGATCTGAAGCTTTCTTT
13,NA,TRBV28,TRBJ1-1,NA,CASSQSGGTEAFF,TGTGCCAGCAGCCAATCGGGGGGGACTGAAGCTTTCTTT
12,TRBD1,TRBV5-6,TRBJ1-1,NA,CASSPGQGKAFF,TGTGCCAGCAGCCCGGGACAGGGGAAAGCTTTCTTT
13,TRBD1,TRBV5-4,TRBJ2-5,NA,CASNDRAEETQYF,TGTGCCAGCAACGACAGGGCCGAAGAGACCCAGTACTTC
18,TRBD2,TRBV7-8,TRBJ2-7,NA,CASHGLWTSGSGTYEQYF,TGTGCCAGCCACGGGCTGTGGACTAGCGGGAGTGGGACCTACGAGCAGTACTTC
19,TRBD1,TRBV7-8,TRBJ1-5,NA,CASSLEGQGNTGSNQPQHF,TGTGCCAGCAGCCTCGAGGGACAGGGGAACACTGGGAGCAATCAGCCCCAGCATTTT
14,NA,TRBV6-6,TRBJ2-7,NA,CASSPGPDRYEQYF,TGTGCCAGCAGTCCCGGACCTGACAGGTACGAGCAGTACTTC
15,NA,TRBV30,TRBJ2-2,NA,CAWSAAGPGAGELFF,TGTGCCTGGAGTGCGGCCGGACCAGGGGCCGGGGAGCTGTTTTTT
16,TRBD1,TRBV7-9,TRBJ1-1,once,CASSFQGAHGDTEAFF,TGTGCCAGCAGCTTCCAGGGGGCCCACGGGGACACTGAAGCTTTCTTT
15,TRBD1,TRBV27,TRBJ2-7,NA,CASSRRRQGTYEQYF,TGTGCCAGCAGTCGAAGACGACAGGGAACCTACGAGCAGTACTTC
17,NA,TRBV25-1,TRBJ1-5,NA,CASSAGTSTYSNQPQHF,TGTGCCAGCAGTGCCGGGACAAGTACCTATAGCAATCAGCCCCAGCATTTT
14,TRBD1,TRBV27,TRBJ2-2,NA,CASAGTGRTGELFF,TGTGCCAGCGCCGGGACAGGGCGGACCGGGGAGCTGTTTTTT
16,TRBD2,TRBV5-1,TRBJ2-1,NA,CASSFGTGGSYNEQFF,TGCGCCAGCAGCTTTGGTACGGGGGGATCCTACAATGAGCAGTTCTTC
13,TRBD1,TRBV29-1,TRBJ1-4,NA,CSIRDSANEKLFF,TGCAGCATTCGGGACAGCGCGAATGAAAAACTGTTTTTT
17,TRBD2,TRBV9,TRBJ2-7,NA,CASSVGSSGDLRSEQYF,TGTGCCAGCAGCGTAGGTTCTAGCGGGGATCTACGGTCCGAGCAGTACTTC
15,TRBD1,TRBV28,TRBJ1-2,NA,CASSYTSTGPRGYTF,TGTGCCAGCAGTTATACATCGACAGGGCCTAGGGGCTACACCTTC
18,TRBD1,TRBV30,TRBJ2-5,NA,CAWSEQSGTGGARETQYF,TGTGCCTGGAGTGAACAATCCGGGACAGGGGGCGCCCGGGAGACCCAGTACTTC
15,NA,TRBV28,TRBJ2-1,NA,CASSLVSGRWGEQFF,TGTGCCAGCAGTTTGGTGAGCGGCCGGTGGGGTGAGCAGTTCTTC
15,TRBD1,TRBV7-2,TRBJ2-5,once,CASSTGQPPQETQYF,TGTGCCAGCAGCACGGGACAGCCGCCTCAAGAGACCCAGTACTTC
13,NA,TRBV5-1,TRBJ2-2,NA,CASSFRDTGELFF,TGCGCCAGCAGCTTTCGCGACACCGGGGAGCTGTTTTTT
13,TRBD1,TRBV7-8,TRBJ2-7,NA,CASSLGTGGEQYF,TGTGCCAGCAGCTTAGGGACAGGGGGGGAGCAGTACTTC
14,NA,TRBV5-8,TRBJ2-3,NA,CASSLRQVGDTQYF,TGTGCCAGCAGCCTACGACAGGTGGGGGATACGCAGTATTTT
15,NA,TRBV5-1,TRBJ2-5,once,CASWVGTGGLETQYF,TGCGCCAGCTGGGTGGGGACTGGGGGATTGGAGACCCAGTACTTC
14,TRBD1,TRBV7-9,TRBJ2-1,once,CASSARDSDNEQFF,TGTGCCAGCAGCGCCCGGGACAGCGACAATGAGCAGTTCTTC
15,NA,TRBV11-2,TRBJ2-7,NA,CASSLGGRGPYEQYF,TGTGCCAGCAGCCTTGGGGGCAGGGGACCCTACGAGCAGTACTTC
13,TRBD1,TRBV29-1,TRBJ2-1,NA,CSAGNRGYNEQFF,TGCAGCGCTGGTAACAGGGGCTACAATGAGCAGTTCTTC
14,NA,TRBV28,TRBJ2-3,NA,CASKVRRDTDTQYF,TGTGCCAGCAAGGTGAGACGGGACACAGATACGCAGTATTTT
14,TRBD1,TRBV7-9,TRBJ1-1,NA,CASSIQLDRGEAFF,TGTGCCAGCAGCATCCAACTGGACAGGGGAGAAGCTTTCTTT
15,TRBD1,TRBV7-6,TRBJ2-1,NA,CASSQPGTGYNEQFF,TGTGCCAGCAGCCAGCCGGGGACAGGCTACAATGAGCAGTTCTTC
14,TRBD2,TRBV5-1,TRBJ2-2,NA,CASSLAGNTGELFF,TGCGCCAGCAGTTTAGCGGGGAACACCGGGGAGCTGTTTTTT
15,NA,TRBV2,TRBJ2-2,NA,CASSRTGIDTGELFF,TGTGCCAGCAGTCGGACCGGGATTGACACCGGGGAGCTGTTTTTT
14,NA,TRBV5-4,TRBJ2-3,few,CASSPDRYTDTQYF,TGTGCCAGCAGCCCAGACAGATACACAGATACGCAGTATTTT
11,TRBD1,TRBV30,TRBJ1-1,NA,CAWSRQGSAFF,TGTGCCTGGAGCCGACAGGGGTCGGCTTTCTTT
11,NA,TRBV20-1,TRBJ2-7,NA,CSAPLSYEQYF,TGCAGTGCTCCACTATCCTACGAGCAGTACTTC
14,TRBD1,TRBV29-1,TRBJ1-2,NA,CSVEGGQGAKGYTF,TGCAGCGTTGAAGGTGGGCAGGGGGCCAAGGGCTACACCTTC
17,TRBD1,TRBV10-2,TRBJ2-2,NA,CASSESGTTGKTGELFF,TGCGCCAGCAGTGAGTCCGGAACGACAGGGAAAACCGGGGAGCTGTTTTTT